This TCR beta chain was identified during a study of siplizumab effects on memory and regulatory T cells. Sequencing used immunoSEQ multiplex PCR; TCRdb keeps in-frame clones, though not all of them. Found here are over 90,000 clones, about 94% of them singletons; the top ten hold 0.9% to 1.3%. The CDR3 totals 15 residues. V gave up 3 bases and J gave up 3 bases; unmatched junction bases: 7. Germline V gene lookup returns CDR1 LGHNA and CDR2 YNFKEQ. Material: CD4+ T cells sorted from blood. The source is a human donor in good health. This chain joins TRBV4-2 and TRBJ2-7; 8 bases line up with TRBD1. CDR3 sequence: CASSHRTGTDYEQYF. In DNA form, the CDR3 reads TGTGCCAGCAGCCACCGGACAGGGACCGACTACGAGCAGTACTTC.